One sample yielded the 17 T cell receptor beta chains listed below, sequenced in a study of blood T cell repertoires in COVID-19. The method was immunoSEQ multiplex PCR; TCRdb's version includes in-frame clones alone and lacks a portion of them. The data hold some 200,000 clones, with around 81% observed a single time. The sequenced sample was peripheral blood. The receptors derive from a woman in her 70s with acute or convalescent COVID-19.

The chain carries TRBV5-1 and TRBJ2-3; a possible D gene is TRBD1 (6 bases). The germline V gene encodes CDR1 SGHRS and CDR2 YFSETQ. This CDR3 has 14 residues. The V end lost 4 bases, the J end lost 2 bases, and 11 bases lay between the germline ends. Here the CDR3 DNA reads TGCGCCAGCAGCCGGGACACGAACACAGATACGCAGTATTTT. Amino acid sequence: CASSRDTNTDTQYF.

This chain uses TRBV27 with TRBJ2-6; TRBD1 aligns across 7 bases. The CDR3 totals 13 residues. V lost 7 bases and J lost 4; bases outside the gene matches: 1. From germline, CDR1 is MNHEY and CDR2 SMNVEV (reference sequence). The CDR3 reads CASTRGGANVLTF. CDR3 in DNA: TGTGCCAGCACCAGGGGGGGGGCCAACGTCCTGACTTTC.

The chain combines TRBV4-1 with TRBJ1-4, with TRBD1 matching 7 bases. CDR3 length: 17 residues. With V trimmed by 0 bases and J by 0 bases, 4 bases remained unmatched. CDR1 is MGHRA, CDR2 YSYEKL, per germline. The CDR3 loop reads CASSQDRDRTTNEKLFF. DNA of the CDR3: TGCGCCAGCAGCCAAGACCGGGACAGAACAACTAATGAAAAACTGTTTTTT.

This clone was observed once. CDR3: CASSVPGNYGYTF. Here the CDR3 DNA reads TGTGCCAGCAGCGTACCCGGGAACTATGGCTACACCTTC. This chain connects TRBV9 to TRBJ1-2; no reliable D call. Trimming removed 1 base from V and 2 bases from J, with 6 bases in between. The CDR3 has 13 amino acids. Per germline, CDR1 SGDLS and CDR2 YYNGEE.

The chain uses TRBV10-3 and TRBJ2-1; a possible D gene is TRBD1 (5 bases). Germline CDR1 reads ENHRY; CDR2 reads SYGVKD. Trimming cost V 1 base and J 6 bases, with 13 bases left between them. The CDR3 runs to 15 residues. Here the CDR3 DNA reads TGTGCCATCAGTGAGTATTCAGGGAACGGCAATGAGCAGTTCTTC. The encoded protein is CAISEYSGNGNEQFF.

The rearrangement links TRBV9 to TRBJ1-4, with D unclear. The CDR3 extends over 13 amino acids. Trimming left V 3 bases short and J 7 bases short, with 10 bases between. Per germline, CDR1 SGDLS and CDR2 YYNGEE. CDR3 DNA sequence: TGTGCCAGCAGCGGAAATGCGGCTGAAAAACTGTTTTTT. It codes for CASSGNAAEKLFF.

The chain couples TRBV2 to TRBJ1-1, with D maybe TRBD1 (5 bases). Germline assignment: CDR1 SNHLY and CDR2 FYNNEI. The germline V and J ends were trimmed by 6 bases and 1 base, with 15 bases remaining between them. The CDR3 spans 15 residues. DNA of the CDR3: TGTGCCAGCAGGCCCAGCCACGGGGGGAACACTGAAGCTTTCTTT. Protein: CASRPSHGGNTEAFF.

The chain carries TRBV5-1 and TRBJ2-5; 12 bases match TRBD1. Per germline, CDR1 SGHRS and CDR2 YFSETQ. Germline trimming cut 0 bases from V and 10 bases from J; bases unmatched to any gene: 10. CDR3 size: 16 residues. The CDR3 region has the DNA TGCGCCAGCAGCTTGGGGACCGGGACAGGGGGCGGAAGCCAGTACTTC. As protein: CASSLGTGTGGGSQYF. Drawing the rest from reference TRBV5-1 and TRBJ2-5, the complete variable domain is KAGVTQTPRYLIKTRGQQVTLSCSPISGHRSVSWYQQTPGQGLQFLFEYFSETQRNKGNFPGRFSGRQFSNSRSEMNVSTLELGDSALYLCASSLGTGTGGGSQYFGPGTRLLVL.

V and J are TRBV10-3 and TRBJ1-2, with TRBD1 identical over 7 bases. V trimming: 4 bases; J trimming: 3 bases; junction bases outside the gene matches: 5. The CDR3 covers 14 residues. Per germline, CDR1 ENHRY and CDR2 SYGVKD. The CDR3 sequence: CAISGQGLDYGYTF. For the CDR3, the DNA is TGTGCCATCAGTGGACAGGGCCTAGACTATGGCTACACCTTC.

The rearrangement uses TRBV24-1 and TRBJ2-1, with 12 bases matching TRBD1. Germline CDR1 and CDR2: KGHDR and SFDVKD. The CDR3 runs 17 residues. With 4 bases clipped from V and 4 bases from J, the junction kept 7 bases outside the gene matches. The CDR3 spells CATSDSRDRGQYNEQFF. Written as DNA, the CDR3 is TGTGCCACCAGTGACTCCAGGGACAGGGGGCAGTACAATGAGCAGTTCTTC.

The genes are TRBV5-1 and TRBJ2-3; the match to TRBD2 covers 12 bases. Germline V gene data show CDR1 as SGHRS and CDR2 as YFSETQ. CDR3 length: 17 amino acids. With 4 bases clipped from V and 2 bases from J, the junction kept 8 bases outside the gene matches. The CDR3 DNA reads TGCGCCAGCAGCCTAGGGACTAGCGGGCCTCTCACAGATACGCAGTATTTT. This translates into CASSLGTSGPLTDTQYF.

CDR3 DNA: TGTGCCTGCCGAGGGTCAACTAATGAAAAACTGTTTTTT. This translates into CACRGSTNEKLFF. J is TRBJ1-4 and V is TRBV6-5; D gene ambiguous. Germline CDR1 is MNHEY and CDR2 is SVGAGI. There are 13 residues in the CDR3. V dropped 11 bases and J dropped 0 bases, with 10 bases sitting between them.

The chain links TRBV30 to TRBJ1-5; perhaps TRBD1 as D (5 bases). V was shortened by 2 bases and J by 6 bases, with 11 bases between the two germline ends. This CDR3 comprises 13 residues. Germline values: CDR1 GTSNPN, CDR2 SVGIG (reference sequence). The DNA for the CDR3 is TGTGCCTGGAGTAAGCAGGGTATTCAGCCCCAGCATTTT. Translating gives CAWSKQGIQPQHF.

V usage is TRBV5-1 and J usage is TRBJ2-1, with 7 bases fitting TRBD2. This CDR3 region has 17 residues. V gave up 0 bases and J gave up 0 bases; unmatched junction bases: 6. The germline gives CDR1 SGHRS, CDR2 YFSETQ. The CDR3 region is CASSLDLAGSSYNEQFF. Here the CDR3 DNA reads TGCGCCAGCAGCTTGGATTTAGCGGGTAGCTCCTACAATGAGCAGTTCTTC.

The chain employs TRBV19 and TRBJ1-2; D ambiguous. Germline CDR1 is LNHDA and CDR2 is SQIVND (reference sequence). There are 12 residues in the CDR3. V shed 3 bases and J shed 8 bases, with 10 bases lying between them. Here the CDR3 reads CASSILSGGYTF. The CDR3 region has the DNA TGTGCCAGTAGTATCCTCTCGGGGGGCTACACCTTC.

V is TRBV14 and J is TRBJ2-5, with no clear D. The CDR3 length is 16 residues. V lost 4 bases and J 2 bases, leaving 17 bases between the germline ends. Germline lookup yields CDR1 SGHDN and CDR2 FVKESK. The CDR3 DNA reads as TGTGCCAGCAGCCCAAGATGGCGGCATCTTCAAGAGACCCAGTACTTC. Translation: CASSPRWRHLQETQYF.

This sequence joins TRBV28 and TRBJ1-1, with D unclear. CDR3 length: 13 amino acids. Germline loops: CDR1 MDHEN, CDR2 SYDVKM. Trimming shortened V by 3 bases and J by 7 bases, and 12 bases separated the two germline ends. CDR3 DNA sequence: TGTGCCAGCAGTTTGATTTCTCACGGTGAAGCTTTCTTT. Amino acid sequence: CASSLISHGEAFF. Using reference TRBV28 and TRBJ1-1 for the parts outside the CDR3, the full variable domain is DVKVTQSSRYLVKRTGEKVFLECVQDMDHENMFWYRQDPGLGLRLIYFSYDVKMKEKGDIPEGYSVSREKKERFSLILESASTNQTSMYLCASSLISHGEAFFGQGTRLTVV.